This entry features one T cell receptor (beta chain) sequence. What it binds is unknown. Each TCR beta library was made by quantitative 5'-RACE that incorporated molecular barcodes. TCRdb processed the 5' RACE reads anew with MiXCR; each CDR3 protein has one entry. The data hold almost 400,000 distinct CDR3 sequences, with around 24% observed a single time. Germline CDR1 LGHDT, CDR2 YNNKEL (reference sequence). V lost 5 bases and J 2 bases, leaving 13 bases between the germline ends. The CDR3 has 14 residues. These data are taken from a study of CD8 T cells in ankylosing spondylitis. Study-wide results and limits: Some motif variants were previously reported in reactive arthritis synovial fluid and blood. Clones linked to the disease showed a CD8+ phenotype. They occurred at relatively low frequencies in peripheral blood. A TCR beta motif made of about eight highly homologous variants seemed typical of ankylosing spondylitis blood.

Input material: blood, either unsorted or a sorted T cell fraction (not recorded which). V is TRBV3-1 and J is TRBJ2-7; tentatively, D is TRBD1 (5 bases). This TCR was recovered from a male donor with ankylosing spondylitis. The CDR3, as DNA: TGTGCCAGCAGCTCTCAAGGGGTAACCTACGAGCAGTACTTC. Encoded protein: CASSSQGVTYEQYF.